One sample yielded the 3 T cell receptor beta chains listed below, sequenced in a study of shared clonotypes between healthy human individuals. Generated by immunoSEQ multiplex PCR, the TCRdb table keeps only in-frame clones and is missing some. The sample contains 2.3 million or so clones, 85% to 95% of which appear only once. Source material: naive CD4+ T cells from PBMCs. Described subset: CD45RA+ positively selected. These receptors originate from a man aged 18 to 29 in good health. Some clones in this sample may be carry-over from other donors' samples.

This chain connects TRBV6-5 to TRBJ2-1; unclear D gene. The CDR3 is 15 residues long. With 0 bases removed from V and 0 bases from J, the gap between germline ends came to 6 bases. CDR1 and CDR2 from the germline V gene are MNHEY and SVGAGI. DNA for the CDR3: TGTGCCAGCAGTTACTCTTACGGCTCCTACAATGAGCAGTTCTTC. This gives the protein CASSYSYGSYNEQFF.

The chain combines TRBV9 with TRBJ2-2; D gene unclear. The CDR3 is 19 residues long. The V end lost 0 bases, the J end lost 2 bases, and 20 bases lay between the germline ends. Germline V lookup: CDR1 SGDLS, CDR2 YYNGEE. In DNA, the CDR3 is TGTGCCAGCAGCGTAGGGTTGGCAAAACGAACTACTAACACCGGGGAGCTGTTTTTT. It codes for CASSVGLAKRTTNTGELFF.

The chain employs TRBV29-1 and TRBJ2-5; the match to TRBD2 covers 15 bases. Trimming cost V 6 bases and J 5 bases; bases outside gene matches: 4. CDR1 is SQVTM and CDR2 is ANQGSEA in the germline V gene. This CDR3 comprises 14 residues. The CDR3 region is CSVVGTSGRETQYF. CDR3 nucleotides: TGCAGCGTAGTCGGGACTAGCGGGAGGGAGACCCAGTACTTC.